This TCR beta chain appears in the sequencing data of a study of T cell responses to AZD1222 COVID-19 vaccine. Turning to the study itself: Second-dose groups at about 4 or about 12 weeks were pooled.

In the case of this clone: What it binds is not known.

The CDR3 extends over 14 amino acids. The ends were cut back, 2 bases at V and 6 bases at J, with 14 bases in the middle. Germline-derived CDR1 and CDR2 are MNHNY and SVGAGI (reference sequence). Assay used: immunoSEQ multiplex PCR; TCRdb lists only in-frame clones, some missing. The sample holds approximately 110,000 clones; roughly nine tenths are singletons and the top ten take approximately 4.7%. Findings and limits, study-wide: The study identified only five to seven AZD1222 recipients as seropositive at baseline. Samples come after the peak T cell response, not at day 14.

Source: peripheral blood, taken on day 0 of AZD1222 vaccination. This receptor was taken from an adult in good health. The rearrangement uses TRBV6-6 and TRBJ2-7; weak D call: TRBD1 (6 bases). This chain's CDR3 is CASSYGRGKGEQYF. In DNA form, the CDR3 reads TGTGCCAGCAGTTACGGCAGGGGAAAGGGCGAGCAGTACTTC.